Below are 8 T cell receptor beta chains sequenced from a single sample in a study of early T cells in non-severe SARS-CoV-2 infection. TCRdb re-called the 5' RACE reads through MiXCR, storing one row per CDR3 protein. This sample has roughly 70,000 distinct CDR3 sequences, with approximately 12% found just once. The sample comprised whole blood. These receptors originate from an adult who was a healthcare worker with PCR-confirmed SARS-CoV-2 infection or an uninfected control (not recorded which).

This clonotype was seen at least ten times. The V gene is TRBV29-1, the J gene TRBJ2-1, with 8 positions matching TRBD1. The germline V gene encodes CDR1 SQVTM and CDR2 ANQGSEA. CDR3 size: 14 residues. J lost 5 bases, V lost 7 bases, and 10 bases had no gene match. The CDR3 is CSAAYGTGDNEQFF. For the CDR3, the DNA is TGCAGCGCAGCTTACGGGACAGGAGACAATGAGCAGTTCTTC.

This clonotype was counted at least ten times. The rearrangement links TRBV30 to TRBJ2-3, with TRBD1 as a possible D gene (5 bases). This CDR3 has 14 amino acids. Deletions cut 0 bases from V and 0 bases from J, with 7 bases between. Germline-derived CDR1 and CDR2 are GTSNPN and SVGIG (reference sequence). This CDR3 reads CAWSVGQSTDTQYF. The DNA of the CDR3 is TGTGCCTGGAGTGTGGGGCAGAGCACAGATACGCAGTATTTT.

This clonotype occurred many times. CDR3 region: CASSLSGTRNEQFF. In DNA, the CDR3 is TGTGCCAGCAGTTTATCCGGGACTCGTAATGAGCAGTTCTTC. The rearrangement uses TRBV27 and TRBJ2-1; D is possibly TRBD2 (6 bases). This CDR3 has 14 residues. V lost 0 bases and J lost 7, with 10 bases in between. CDR1 MNHEY and CDR2 SMNVEV come from the germline V gene (reference sequence).

This clonotype was counted ten times or more. The gene calls are TRBV6-5 and TRBJ2-5; D gene unclear. The CDR3 is 12 amino acids. CDR1 and CDR2 from the germline V gene are MNHEY and SVGAGI. Trimming removed 0 bases from V and 7 bases from J, with 6 bases in between. The CDR3 here is CASSYSTGTQYF. The DNA for the CDR3 is TGTGCCAGCAGTTACTCGACTGGGACCCAGTACTTC.

This clonotype has at least ten counts. The chain has TRBV7-2 and TRBJ2-5; tentative D call: TRBD2 (7 bases). The CDR3 has 14 residues. The germline V gene has CDR1 SGHTA and CDR2 FQGNSA. The V end was cut by 0 bases, the J end by 5 bases, with 10 bases between. This CDR3 reads CASSLAGGLETQYF. CDR3 nucleotide sequence: TGTGCCAGCAGCTTAGCGGGGGGGCTCGAGACCCAGTACTTC.

This clonotype was observed many times. The chain employs TRBV28 and TRBJ2-5, with 8 bases lining up with TRBD2. In germline, CDR1 is MDHEN, CDR2 SYDVKM. V shed 3 bases and J 3 bases; nucleotides not matched to a gene: 6. This CDR3 region has 15 residues. CDR3 DNA: TGTGCCAGCAGTTTCCTTAGCGGGGTGAAAGAGACCCAGTACTTC. Translating gives CASSFLSGVKETQYF.

By proportion, this clonotype is medium-sized (0.01 to 0.1%). This chain joins TRBV10-2 and TRBJ2-5; D not resolved. V shed 0 bases and J shed 2 bases, with 13 bases lying between them. CDR3 length: 16 amino acids. Per germline, CDR1 WSHSY and CDR2 SAAADI. The CDR3 DNA is TGCGCCAGCAGTGAGTCGATTTGGGGAAATCAAGAGACCCAGTACTTC. Its protein product is CASSESIWGNQETQYF.

This clonotype was found many times. The rearrangement links TRBV20-1 to TRBJ2-3; unclear D gene. The CDR3 extends over 15 amino acids. Germline V CDR1 and CDR2: DFQATT, SNEGSKA (reference sequence). Trimming shortened V by 3 bases and J by 0 bases, and 13 bases separated the two germline ends. The CDR3 loop reads CSASRPLSSTDTQYF. The CDR3 DNA follows: TGCAGTGCTAGTCGGCCCCTCTCTAGCACAGATACGCAGTATTTT.